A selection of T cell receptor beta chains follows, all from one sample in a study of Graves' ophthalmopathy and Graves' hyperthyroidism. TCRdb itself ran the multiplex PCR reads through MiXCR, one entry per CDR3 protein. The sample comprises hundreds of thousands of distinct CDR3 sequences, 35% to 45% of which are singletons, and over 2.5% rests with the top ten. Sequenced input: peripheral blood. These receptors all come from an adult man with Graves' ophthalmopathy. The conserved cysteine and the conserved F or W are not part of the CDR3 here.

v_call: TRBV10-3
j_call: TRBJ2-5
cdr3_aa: ASSYPWETQY

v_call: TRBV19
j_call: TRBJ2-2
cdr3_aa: ASKTSGHTGELF

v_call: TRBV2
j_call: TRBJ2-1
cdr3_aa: ASSDFAGGPRNEQF

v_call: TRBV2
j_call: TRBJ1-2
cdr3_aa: ASSEQGGHSYGYT

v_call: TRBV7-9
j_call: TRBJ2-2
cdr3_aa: ASSSRTGGLNTGELF

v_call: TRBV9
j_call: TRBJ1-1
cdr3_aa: ASSVVAGYTEAF

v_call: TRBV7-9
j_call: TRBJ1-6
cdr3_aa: ASSQIPGRRGNSPLH

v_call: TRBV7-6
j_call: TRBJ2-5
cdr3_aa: ASSYDTSETQY

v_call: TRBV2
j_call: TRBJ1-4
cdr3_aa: ASSEQGTVEKLF

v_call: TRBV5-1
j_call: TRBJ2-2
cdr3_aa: ASRAAGPNTGELF

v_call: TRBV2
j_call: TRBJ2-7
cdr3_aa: ASSEYGGIEQY

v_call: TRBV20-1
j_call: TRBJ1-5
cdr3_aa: SARSEESNYQPQH

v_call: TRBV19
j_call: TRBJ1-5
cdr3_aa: ASRWGNQPQH

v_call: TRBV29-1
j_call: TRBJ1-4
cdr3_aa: SVPTGGDNEKLF

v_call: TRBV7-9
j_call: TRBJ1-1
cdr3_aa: ASSWEGWSGEAF

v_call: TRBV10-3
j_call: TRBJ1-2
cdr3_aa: AISAAGGYT

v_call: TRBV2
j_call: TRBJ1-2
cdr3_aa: ASSNSGVYGYT

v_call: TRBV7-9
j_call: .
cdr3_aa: ASKGTGVKGEQF

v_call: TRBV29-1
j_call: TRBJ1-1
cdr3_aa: SVRPGTGSTEAF

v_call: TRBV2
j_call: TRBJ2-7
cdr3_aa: ASSDRGQGAQY

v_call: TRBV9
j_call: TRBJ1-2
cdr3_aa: ASSGGTGRVLNYGYT

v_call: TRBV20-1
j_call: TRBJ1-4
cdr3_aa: SASAGWDEKLF

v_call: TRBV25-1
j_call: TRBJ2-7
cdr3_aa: ASSGTASNYEQY

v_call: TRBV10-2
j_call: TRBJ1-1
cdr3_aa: ASSEIFGGSTEAF

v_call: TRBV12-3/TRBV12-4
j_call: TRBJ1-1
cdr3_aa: ASNSGVSGTEAF

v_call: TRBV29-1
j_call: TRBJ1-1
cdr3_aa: GVWTGRDTEAF

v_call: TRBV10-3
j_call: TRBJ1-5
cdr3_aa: AISGGQAVGQPQH

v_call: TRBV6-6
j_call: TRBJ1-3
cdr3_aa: ASSEGGQFSGNTIY

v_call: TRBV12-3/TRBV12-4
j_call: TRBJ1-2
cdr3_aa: ASSRGSGVAYGYT

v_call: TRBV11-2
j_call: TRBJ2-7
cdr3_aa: ASSLIQGAEQY

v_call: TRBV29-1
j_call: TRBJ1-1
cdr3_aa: SVETFGQEKGTEAF

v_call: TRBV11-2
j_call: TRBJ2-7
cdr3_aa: ASSLRGYGLY

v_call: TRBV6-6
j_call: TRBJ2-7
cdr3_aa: ASSYFSHYEQY

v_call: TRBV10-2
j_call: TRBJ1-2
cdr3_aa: ASSEFGNNYGYT

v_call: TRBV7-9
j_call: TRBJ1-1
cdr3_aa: ASSKDRAEEAF

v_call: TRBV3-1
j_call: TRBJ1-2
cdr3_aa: ASSQGPGNYGYT

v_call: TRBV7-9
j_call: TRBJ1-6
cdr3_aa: ASSFGGNSPLH

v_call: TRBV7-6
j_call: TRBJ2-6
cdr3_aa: ASSLRDAGSGANVLT

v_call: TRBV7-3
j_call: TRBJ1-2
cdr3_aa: ASSWNGDGYT

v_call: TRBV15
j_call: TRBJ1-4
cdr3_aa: ATSRRQVGEKLF

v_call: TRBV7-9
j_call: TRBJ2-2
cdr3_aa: ASSYVQGARYTGELF

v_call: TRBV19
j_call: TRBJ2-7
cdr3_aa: ASIRDRPFYEQY

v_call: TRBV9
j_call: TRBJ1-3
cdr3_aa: ASSQHSGQGSGNTIY

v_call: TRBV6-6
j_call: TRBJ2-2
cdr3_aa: ASSYLHRVTGELF

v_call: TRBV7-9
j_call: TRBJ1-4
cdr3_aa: ASSSRGVEKLF

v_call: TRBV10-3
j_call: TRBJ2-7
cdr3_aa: AISEQGEAYEQY

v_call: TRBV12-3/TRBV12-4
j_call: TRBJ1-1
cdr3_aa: ASSFGSGVTEAF